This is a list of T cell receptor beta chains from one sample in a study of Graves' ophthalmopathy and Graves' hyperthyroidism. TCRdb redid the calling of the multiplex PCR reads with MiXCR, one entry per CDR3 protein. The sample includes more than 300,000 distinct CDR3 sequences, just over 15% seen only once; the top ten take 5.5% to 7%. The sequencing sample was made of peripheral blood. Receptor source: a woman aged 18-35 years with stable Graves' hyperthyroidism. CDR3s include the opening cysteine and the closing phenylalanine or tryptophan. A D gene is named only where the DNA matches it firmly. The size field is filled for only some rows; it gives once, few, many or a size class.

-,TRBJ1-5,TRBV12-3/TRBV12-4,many,CASSLFASSTQPQHF,TGTGCCAGCAGTTTATTCGCGTCGAGTACTCAGCCCCAGCATTTT
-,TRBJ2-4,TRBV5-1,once,CASSLSPGSAKNIQYF,TGCGCCAGCAGCTTGTCCCCGGGTTCGGCCAAAAACATTCAGTACTTC
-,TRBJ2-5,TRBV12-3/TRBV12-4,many,CASSFRGYQETQYF,TGTGCCAGCAGTTTCCGGGGATATCAAGAGACCCAGTACTTC
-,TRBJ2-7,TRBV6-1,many,CASSDSEQQYF,TGTGCCAGCAGTGATTCCGAACAGCAGTACTTC
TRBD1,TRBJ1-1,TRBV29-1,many,CSALPHRGGTEAFF,TGCAGCGCTCTCCCCCACAGGGGAGGCACTGAAGCTTTCTTT
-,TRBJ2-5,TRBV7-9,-,CASSPGAVTQETQYF,TGTGCCAGCAGCCCCGGGGCGGTTACACAAGAGACCCAGTACTTC
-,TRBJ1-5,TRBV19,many,CASTRGLDRGGNQPQHF,TGTGCCTCAACCAGGGGTTTGGATAGAGGAGGCAATCAGCCCCAGCATTTT
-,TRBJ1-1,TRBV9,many,CASSADWGMNTEAFF,TGTGCCAGCAGCGCGGACTGGGGGATGAACACTGAAGCTTTCTTT
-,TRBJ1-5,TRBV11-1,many,CASSKGVDSNQPQHF,TGTGCCAGCAGCAAGGGCGTAGATAGCAATCAGCCCCAGCATTTT
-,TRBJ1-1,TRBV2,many,CASSALWTSGQATEAFF,TGTGCCAGCAGTGCTCTCTGGACGTCTGGTCAAGCGACTGAAGCTTTCTTT
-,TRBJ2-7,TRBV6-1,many,CASSEVKASSYEQYF,TGTGCCAGCAGTGAAGTTAAGGCGTCCTCCTACGAGCAGTACTTC
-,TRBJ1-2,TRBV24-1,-,CATSDNPVERRDYGYTF,TGTGCCACCAGTGACAACCCGGTGGAGAGGCGGGACTATGGCTACACCTTC
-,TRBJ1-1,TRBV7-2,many,CASSYPDSYTEAFF,TGTGCCAGCAGCTACCCCGACAGCTACACTGAAGCTTTCTTT
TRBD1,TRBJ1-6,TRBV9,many,CASSAAGTENSPLHF,TGTGCCAGCAGCGCAGCCGGGACAGAAAATTCACCCCTCCACTTT
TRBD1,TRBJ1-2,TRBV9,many,CASSVGQGSYGYTF,TGTGCCAGCAGCGTGGGACAGGGAAGCTATGGCTACACCTTC
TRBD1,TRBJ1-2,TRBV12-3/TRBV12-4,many,CASSFPTGQGAGYTF,TGTGCCAGCAGTTTCCCCACCGGACAGGGGGCGGGCTACACCTTC
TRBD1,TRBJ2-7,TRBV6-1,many,CASTPRDRAAYEQYF,TGTGCCAGCACGCCTCGCGACAGGGCGGCCTACGAGCAGTACTTC
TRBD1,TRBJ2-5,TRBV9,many,CASSVAAGTGGETQYF,TGTGCCAGCAGCGTAGCTGCCGGGACAGGGGGGGAGACCCAGTACTTC
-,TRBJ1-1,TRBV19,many,CASSMWPRTVGMNTEAFF,TGTGCCAGTAGTATGTGGCCGCGGACGGTCGGAATGAACACTGAAGCTTTCTTT
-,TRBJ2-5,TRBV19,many,CASNIPGSQETQYF,TGTGCCAGCAATATACCCGGGAGCCAAGAGACCCAGTACTTC
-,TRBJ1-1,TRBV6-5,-,CASRSSEGRFVNTEAFF,TGTGCCAGCAGATCCTCGGAGGGACGCTTCGTCAACACTGAAGCTTTCTTT
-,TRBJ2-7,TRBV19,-,CASSIRGQRYEQYF,TGTGCCAGTAGTATACGGGGGCAAAGGTACGAGCAGTACTTC
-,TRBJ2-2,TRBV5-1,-,CASSLGFPTGELFF,TGCGCCAGCAGCTTGGGATTCCCCACGGGGGAGCTGTTTTTT
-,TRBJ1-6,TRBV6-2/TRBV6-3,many,CASSSLERFLGNSPLHF,TGTGCCAGCAGTTCTCTGGAAAGGTTCTTGGGTAATTCACCCCTCCACTTT
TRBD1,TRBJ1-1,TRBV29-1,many,CSARDRGGSSPEAFF,TGCAGCGCTCGGGACAGGGGCGGTTCGTCCCCTGAAGCTTTCTTT
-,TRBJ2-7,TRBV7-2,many,CASARVSSYEQYF,TGTGCCAGCGCGAGGGTAAGCTCCTACGAGCAGTACTTC
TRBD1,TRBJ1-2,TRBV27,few,CASSKGTVNYGYTF,TGTGCCAGCAGTAAGGGGACAGTTAACTATGGCTACACCTTC
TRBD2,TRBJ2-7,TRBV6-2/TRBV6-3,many,CASSSLGLAGTYEQYF,TGTGCCAGCAGTTCCCTGGGACTAGCGGGGACCTACGAGCAGTACTTC
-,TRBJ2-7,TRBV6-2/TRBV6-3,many,CASGQGYEQYF,TGTGCCAGCGGTCAAGGATACGAGCAGTACTTC
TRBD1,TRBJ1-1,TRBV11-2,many,CASSLYGGTGEKAFF,TGTGCCAGCAGCTTATATGGCGGGACAGGGGAAAAAGCTTTCTTT
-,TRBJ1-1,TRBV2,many,CASSQGRETEAFF,TGTGCCAGCAGTCAGGGAAGAGAGACTGAAGCTTTCTTT
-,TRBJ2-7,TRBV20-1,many,CSARLLAHEQYF,TGCAGTGCTAGACTTCTAGCGCACGAGCAGTACTTC
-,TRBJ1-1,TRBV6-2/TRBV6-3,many,CASIDHAAAFF,TGTGCCAGCATTGATCATGCGGCAGCTTTCTTT
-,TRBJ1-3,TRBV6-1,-,CASSEQLKGNTIYF,TGTGCCAGCAGTGAACAGCTCAAAGGAAACACCATATATTTT
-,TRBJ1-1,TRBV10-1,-,CASSEQQGRGMDTEAFF,TGCGCCAGCAGTGAGCAGCAGGGAAGGGGAATGGACACTGAAGCTTTCTTT
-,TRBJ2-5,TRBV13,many,CASSAGSQETQYF,TGTGCCAGCAGCGCCGGGAGCCAAGAGACCCAGTACTTC
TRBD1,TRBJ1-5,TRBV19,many,CASSDVGQRYQPQHF,TGTGCCAGTAGTGATGTGGGACAGCGCTATCAGCCCCAGCATTTT
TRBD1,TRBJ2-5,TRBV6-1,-,CASSDGRGQETQYF,TGTGCCAGCAGTGATGGCAGGGGGCAAGAGACCCAGTACTTC
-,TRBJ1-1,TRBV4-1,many,CASSQVGTNTEAFF,TGCGCCAGCAGCCAAGTTGGCACCAACACTGAAGCTTTCTTT
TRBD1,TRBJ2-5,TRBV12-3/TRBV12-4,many,CASRDRGYQETQYF,TGTGCCAGCAGGGACAGGGGGTACCAAGAGACCCAGTACTTC
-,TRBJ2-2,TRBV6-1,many,CASSEARRYTGELFF,TGTGCCAGCAGTGAAGCGCGCCGTTACACCGGGGAGCTGTTTTTT
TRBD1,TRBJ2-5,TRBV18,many,CASSLEASDRGKTQYF,TGTGCCAGCTCCCTTGAGGCTTCGGACAGGGGGAAGACCCAGTACTTC
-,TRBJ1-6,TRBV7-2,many,CASSFSGAGADSPLHF,TGTGCCAGCAGCTTTTCCGGGGCAGGGGCTGATTCACCCCTCCACTTT
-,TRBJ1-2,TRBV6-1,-,CASGRGFVGYTF,TGTGCCAGCGGGCGGGGGTTTGTAGGCTACACCTTC
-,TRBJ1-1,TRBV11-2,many,CASSLSVDTEAFF,TGTGCCAGCAGCCTATCGGTCGACACTGAAGCTTTCTTT
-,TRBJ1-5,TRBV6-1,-,CASTKGVGSNQPQHF,TGTGCCAGCACCAAGGGGGTGGGTAGCAATCAGCCCCAGCATTTT
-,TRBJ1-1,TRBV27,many,CASSPRRGGNTEAFF,TGTGCCAGCAGCCCGCGGCGGGGGGGAAACACTGAAGCTTTCTTT
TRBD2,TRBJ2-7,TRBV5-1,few,CASSRYSGGESYEQYF,TGCGCCAGCAGCAGGTACAGCGGGGGGGAGTCCTACGAGCAGTACTTC
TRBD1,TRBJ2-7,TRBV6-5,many,CASRVDRGDYEQYF,TGTGCCAGCAGAGTTGACAGGGGGGACTACGAGCAGTACTTC
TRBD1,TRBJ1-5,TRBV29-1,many,CSVGDRGRSNQPQHF,TGCAGCGTTGGCGACAGGGGACGATCAAATCAGCCCCAGCATTTT
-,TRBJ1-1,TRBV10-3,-,CAIRQVGLEAFF,TGTGCCATCAGGCAGGTCGGGCTTGAAGCTTTCTTT
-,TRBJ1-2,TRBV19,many,CASRDQGMRGYTF,TGTGCCAGTAGAGACCAGGGGATGAGAGGCTACACCTTC
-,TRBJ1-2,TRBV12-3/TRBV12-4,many,CASRNALDTTPSDGYTF,TGTGCCAGCAGAAATGCTCTGGACACCACTCCCTCAGATGGCTACACCTTC